The entry below gives a single TCR beta chain sequence along with its context. This CDR3 comprises 18 residues. V was cut by 4 bases and J by 7 bases, with 28 bases left in between. CDR1 and CDR2 from the germline V gene are SGHNT and YYREEE (reference sequence). This sample was taken from a study of beta chain features in type 1 diabetes. Expressed TCRB transcripts were sequenced because the entire RNA isolate underwent reverse transcription. Profiled with immunoSEQ multiplex PCR; TCRdb holds only in-frame clones, not every one. The sample has over 700,000 clones; roughly 17% are singletons. The chain links TRBV5-4 to TRBJ2-3, with D perhaps TRBD2 (6 bases). Sequencing was carried out using naive CD4+ T cells from blood. The sequence derives from a woman in her late teens or twenties in good health. The chain's CDR3 is CASSAGVSGELGGNTQYF. In DNA form, the CDR3 reads TGTGCCAGCAGCGCTGGGGTTAGCGGAGAGTTGGGCGGAAATACGCAGTATTTT.